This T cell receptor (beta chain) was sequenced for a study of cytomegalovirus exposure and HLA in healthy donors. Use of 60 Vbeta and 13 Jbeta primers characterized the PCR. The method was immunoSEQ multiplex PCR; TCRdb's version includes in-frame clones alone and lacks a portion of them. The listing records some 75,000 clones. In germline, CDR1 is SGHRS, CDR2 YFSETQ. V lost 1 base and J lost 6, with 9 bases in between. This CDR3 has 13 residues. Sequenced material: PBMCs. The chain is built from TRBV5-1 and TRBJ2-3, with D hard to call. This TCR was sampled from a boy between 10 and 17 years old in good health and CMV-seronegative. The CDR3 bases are TGCGCCAGCAGCTTGTTTTTGGGCGATACGCAGTATTTT. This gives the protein CASSLFLGDTQYF.